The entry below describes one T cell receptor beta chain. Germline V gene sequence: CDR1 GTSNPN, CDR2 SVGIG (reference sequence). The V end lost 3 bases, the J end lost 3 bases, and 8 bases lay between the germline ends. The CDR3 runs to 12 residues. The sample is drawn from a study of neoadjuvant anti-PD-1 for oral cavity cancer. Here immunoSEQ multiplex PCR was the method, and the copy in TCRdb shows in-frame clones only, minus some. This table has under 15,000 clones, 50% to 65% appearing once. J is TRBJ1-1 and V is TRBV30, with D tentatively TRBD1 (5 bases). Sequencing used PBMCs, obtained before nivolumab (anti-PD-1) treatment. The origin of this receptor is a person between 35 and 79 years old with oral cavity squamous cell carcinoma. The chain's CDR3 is CAWRAGYTEAFF. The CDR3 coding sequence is TGTGCCTGGAGAGCAGGGTACACTGAAGCTTTCTTT.